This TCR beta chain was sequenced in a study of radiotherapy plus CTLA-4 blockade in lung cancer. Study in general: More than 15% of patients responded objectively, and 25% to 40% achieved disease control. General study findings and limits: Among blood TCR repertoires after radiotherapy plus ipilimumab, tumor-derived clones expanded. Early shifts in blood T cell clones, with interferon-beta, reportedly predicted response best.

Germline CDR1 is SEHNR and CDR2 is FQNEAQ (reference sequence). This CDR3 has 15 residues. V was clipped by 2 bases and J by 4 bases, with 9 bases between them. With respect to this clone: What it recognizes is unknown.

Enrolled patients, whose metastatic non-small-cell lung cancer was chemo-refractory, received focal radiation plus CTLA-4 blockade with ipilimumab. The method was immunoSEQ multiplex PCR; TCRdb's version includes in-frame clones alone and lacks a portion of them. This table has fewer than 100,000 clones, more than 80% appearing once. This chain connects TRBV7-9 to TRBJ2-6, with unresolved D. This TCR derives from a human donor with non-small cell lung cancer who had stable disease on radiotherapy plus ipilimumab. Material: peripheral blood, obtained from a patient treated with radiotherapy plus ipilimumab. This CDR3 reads CASSLRVAGANVLTF. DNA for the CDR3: TGTGCCAGCAGCTTACGGGTTGCGGGGGCCAACGTCCTGACTTTC.